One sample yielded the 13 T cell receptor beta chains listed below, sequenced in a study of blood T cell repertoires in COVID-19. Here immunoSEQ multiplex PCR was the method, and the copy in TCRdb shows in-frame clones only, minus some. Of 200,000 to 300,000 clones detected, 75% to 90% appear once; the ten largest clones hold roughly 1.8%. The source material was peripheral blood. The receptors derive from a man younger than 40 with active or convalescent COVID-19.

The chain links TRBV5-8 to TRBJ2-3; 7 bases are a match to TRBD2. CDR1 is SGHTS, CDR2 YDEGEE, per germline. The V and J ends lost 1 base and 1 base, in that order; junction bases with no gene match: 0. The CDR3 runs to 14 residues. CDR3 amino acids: CASSLRGGTDTQYF. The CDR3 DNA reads TGTGCCAGCAGCTTGCGGGGGGGCACAGATACGCAGTATTTT. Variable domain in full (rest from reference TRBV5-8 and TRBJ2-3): EAGVTQSPTHLIKTRGQQATLRCSPISGHTSVYWYQQALGLGLQFLLWYDEGEERNRGNFPPRFSGRQFPNYSSELNVNALELEDSALYLCASSLRGGTDTQYFGPGTRLTVL.

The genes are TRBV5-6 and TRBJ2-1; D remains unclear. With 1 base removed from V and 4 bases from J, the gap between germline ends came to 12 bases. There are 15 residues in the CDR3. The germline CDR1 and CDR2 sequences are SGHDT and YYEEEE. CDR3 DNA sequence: TGTGCCAGCAGCTTGTTCCAGGCAGCTTACAATGAGCAGTTCTTC. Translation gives CASSLFQAAYNEQFF.

In DNA, the CDR3 is TGCGCCAGCAGTGAGACCACGGGACAAGCCTATGGCTACACCTTC. This sequence encodes CASSETTGQAYGYTF. The chain combines TRBV10-1 with TRBJ1-2, with a tentative D call TRBD1 (6 bases). Trimming cost V 2 bases and J 4 bases, with 14 bases left between them. CDR3 length equals 15 residues. CDR1 WNHNN and CDR2 SYGVQD come from the germline V gene (reference sequence).

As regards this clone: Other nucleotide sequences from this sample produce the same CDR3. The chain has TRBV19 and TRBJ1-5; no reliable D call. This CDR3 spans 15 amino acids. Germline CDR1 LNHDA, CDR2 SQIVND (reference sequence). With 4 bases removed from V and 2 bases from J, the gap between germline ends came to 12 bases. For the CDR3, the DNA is TGTGCCAGTAGTACTCGAGGGCAGGGCAATCAGCCCCAGCATTTT. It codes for CASSTRGQGNQPQHF.

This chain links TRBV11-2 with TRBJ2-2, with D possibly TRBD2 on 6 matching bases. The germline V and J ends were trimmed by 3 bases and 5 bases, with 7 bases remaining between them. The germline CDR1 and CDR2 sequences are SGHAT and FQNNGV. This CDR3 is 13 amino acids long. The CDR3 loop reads CASSLGRTGELFF. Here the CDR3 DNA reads TGTGCCAGCAGCTTGGGGAGGACCGGGGAGCTGTTTTTT.

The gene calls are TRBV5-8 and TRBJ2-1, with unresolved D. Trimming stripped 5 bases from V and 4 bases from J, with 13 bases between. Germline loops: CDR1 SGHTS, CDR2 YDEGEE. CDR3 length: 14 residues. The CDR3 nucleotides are TGTGCCAGCAGTTCTGTTTACAGATACAATGAGCAGTTCTTC. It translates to CASSSVYRYNEQFF.

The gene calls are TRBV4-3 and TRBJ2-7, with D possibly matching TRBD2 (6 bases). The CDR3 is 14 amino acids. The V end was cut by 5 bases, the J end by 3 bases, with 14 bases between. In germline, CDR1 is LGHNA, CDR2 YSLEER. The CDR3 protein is CASSVVGGNYEQYF. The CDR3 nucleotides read TGCGCCAGCAGCGTGGTGGGGGGAAACTACGAGCAGTACTTC.

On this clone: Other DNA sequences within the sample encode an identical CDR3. The CDR3 loop is CASSRTGGYGYTF. The CDR3 nucleotides read TGTGCCAGCAGCCGGACAGGGGGGTATGGCTACACCTTC. V and J are TRBV6-5 and TRBJ1-2; 10 nucleotides match TRBD1. There are 13 residues in the CDR3. V shed 6 bases, J shed 5 bases, and the junction held 3 bases outside the gene matches. CDR1 MNHEY and CDR2 SVGAGI come from the germline V gene.

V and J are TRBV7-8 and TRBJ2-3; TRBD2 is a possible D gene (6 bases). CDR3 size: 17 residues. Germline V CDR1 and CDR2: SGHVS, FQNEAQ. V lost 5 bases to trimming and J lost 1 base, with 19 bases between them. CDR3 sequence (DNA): TGTGCCAGCAGCCTCACAAGTCCCTCTAGCGGCACAGATACGCAGTATTTT. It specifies CASSLTSPSSGTDTQYF.

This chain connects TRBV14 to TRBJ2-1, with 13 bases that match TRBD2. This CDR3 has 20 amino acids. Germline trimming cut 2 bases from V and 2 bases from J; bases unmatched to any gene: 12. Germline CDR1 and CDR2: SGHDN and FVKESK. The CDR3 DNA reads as TGTGCCAGCAGCCAAAGGACTAGCGGGGGATCGATCCAAACCTACAATGAGCAGTTCTTC. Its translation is CASSQRTSGGSIQTYNEQFF.

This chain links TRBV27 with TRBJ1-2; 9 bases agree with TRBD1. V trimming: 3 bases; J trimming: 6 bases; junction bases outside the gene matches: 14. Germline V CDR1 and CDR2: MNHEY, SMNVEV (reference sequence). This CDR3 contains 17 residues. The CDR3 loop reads CASSFRFLVQGAHGYTF. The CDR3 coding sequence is TGTGCCAGCAGTTTCCGTTTTCTTGTACAGGGGGCGCATGGCTACACCTTC.

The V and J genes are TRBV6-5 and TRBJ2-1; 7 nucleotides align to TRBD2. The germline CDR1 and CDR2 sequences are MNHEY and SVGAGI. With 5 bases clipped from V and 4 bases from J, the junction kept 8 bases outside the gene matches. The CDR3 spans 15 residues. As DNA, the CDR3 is TGTGCCAGCAGTCGGCCGGGGGGAGGGTACAATGAGCAGTTCTTC. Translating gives CASSRPGGGYNEQFF.

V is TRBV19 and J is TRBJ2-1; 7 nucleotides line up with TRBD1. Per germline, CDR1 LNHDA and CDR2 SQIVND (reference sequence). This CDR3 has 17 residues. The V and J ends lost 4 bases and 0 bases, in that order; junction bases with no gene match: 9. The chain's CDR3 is CASSSPGTVSSYNEQFF. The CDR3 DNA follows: TGTGCCAGTAGTAGTCCCGGGACAGTGAGCTCCTACAATGAGCAGTTCTTC.